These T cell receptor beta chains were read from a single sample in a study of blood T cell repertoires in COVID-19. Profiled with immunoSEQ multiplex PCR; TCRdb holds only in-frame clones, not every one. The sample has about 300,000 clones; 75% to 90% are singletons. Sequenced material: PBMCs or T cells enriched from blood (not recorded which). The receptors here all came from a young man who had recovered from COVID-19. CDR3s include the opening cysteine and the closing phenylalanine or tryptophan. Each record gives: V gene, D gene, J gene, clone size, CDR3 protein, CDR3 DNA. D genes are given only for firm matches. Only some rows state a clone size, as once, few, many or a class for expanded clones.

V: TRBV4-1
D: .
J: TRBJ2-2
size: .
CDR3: CASSQEHSFGGPTGELFF
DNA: TGCGCCAGCAGCCAAGAACATTCCTTCGGAGGGCCCACCGGGGAGCTGTTTTTT

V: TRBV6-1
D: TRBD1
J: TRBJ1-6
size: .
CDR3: CASSDVTGTGNSPLHF
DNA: TGTGCCAGCAGTGACGTGACCGGGACAGGGAATTCACCCCTCCACTTT

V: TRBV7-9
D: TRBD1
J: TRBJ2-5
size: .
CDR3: CASSYGRRQGYQETQYF
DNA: TGTGCCAGCAGCTACGGGCGCAGACAGGGTTACCAAGAGACCCAGTACTTC

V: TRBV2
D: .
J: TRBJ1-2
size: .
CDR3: CASSERGRYGYTF
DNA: TGTGCCAGCAGTGAACGGGGGAGGTATGGCTACACCTTC

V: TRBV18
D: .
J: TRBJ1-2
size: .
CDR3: CASSSRQDYGYTF
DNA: TGTGCCAGCTCGTCTAGACAGGACTATGGCTACACCTTC

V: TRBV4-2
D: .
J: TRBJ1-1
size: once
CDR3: CASSQDSDEAFF
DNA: TGTGCCAGCAGCCAAGACTCAGATGAAGCTTTCTTT

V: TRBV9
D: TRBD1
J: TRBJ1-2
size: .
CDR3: CASSGVKQGIHYGYTF
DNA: TGTGCCAGCAGCGGGGTTAAACAGGGGATCCACTATGGCTACACCTTC

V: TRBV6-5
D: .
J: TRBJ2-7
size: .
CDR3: CASSYAGYPGNYEQYF
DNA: TGTGCCAGCAGTTACGCCGGCTACCCGGGAAACTACGAGCAGTACTTC

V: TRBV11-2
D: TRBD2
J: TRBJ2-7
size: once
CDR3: CASSLGSRGGIYEQYF
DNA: TGTGCCAGCAGCTTAGGGTCCCGCGGGGGTATCTACGAGCAGTACTTC

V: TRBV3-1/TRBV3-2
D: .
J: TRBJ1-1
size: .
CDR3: CASSAGSGFDTEAFF
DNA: TGTGCCAGCAGTGCTGGTTCGGGATTCGACACTGAAGCTTTCTTT

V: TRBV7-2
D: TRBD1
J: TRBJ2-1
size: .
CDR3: CASLSRQGIGNEQFF
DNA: TGTGCCAGCTTGTCCCGACAGGGGATTGGGAATGAGCAGTTCTTC

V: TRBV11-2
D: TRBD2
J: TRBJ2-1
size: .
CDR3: CASSVSLGGAEWYNEQFF
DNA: TGTGCCAGCAGCGTATCGCTCGGGGGGGCCGAATGGTACAATGAGCAGTTCTTC

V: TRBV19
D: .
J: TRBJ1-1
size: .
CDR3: CASSLPLGGEAFF
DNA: TGTGCCAGTAGTCTCCCTTTAGGGGGTGAAGCTTTCTTT

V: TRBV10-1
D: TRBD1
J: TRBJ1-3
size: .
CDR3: CASSARDRGLFGNTIYF
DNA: TGCGCCAGCAGTGCCCGGGACAGGGGTCTATTTGGAAACACCATATATTTT

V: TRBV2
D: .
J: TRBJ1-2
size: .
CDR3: CASNLDRSYGYTF
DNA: TGTGCCAGCAACTTAGACAGAAGCTATGGCTACACCTTC

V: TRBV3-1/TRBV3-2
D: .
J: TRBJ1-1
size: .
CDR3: CASSQVGGDTEAFF
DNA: TGTGCCAGCAGCCAAGTTGGAGGAGACACTGAAGCTTTCTTT

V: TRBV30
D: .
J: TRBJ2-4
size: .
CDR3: CAWSVGTVLAKNIQYF
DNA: TGTGCCTGGAGTGTGGGGACTGTTCTAGCCAAAAACATTCAGTACTTC

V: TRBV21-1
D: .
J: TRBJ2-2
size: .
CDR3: CASSPTGFLAGELFF
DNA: TGTGCCAGCAGCCCAACAGGGTTTCTTGCCGGGGAGCTGTTTTTT

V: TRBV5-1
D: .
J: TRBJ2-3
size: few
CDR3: CASNVARGTDTQYF
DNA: TGCGCCAGCAACGTGGCGCGGGGAACAGATACGCAGTATTTT

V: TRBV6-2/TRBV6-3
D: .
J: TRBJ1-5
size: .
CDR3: CASSRTEASNQPQHF
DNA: TGTGCCAGCAGCCGGACAGAGGCGAGCAATCAGCCCCAGCATTTT

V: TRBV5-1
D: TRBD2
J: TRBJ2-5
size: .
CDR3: CASSLASGGSLETQYF
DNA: TGCGCCAGCAGCTTGGCTAGCGGGGGTTCGTTAGAGACCCAGTACTTC

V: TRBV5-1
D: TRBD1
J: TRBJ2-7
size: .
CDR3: CASSLLTGASSYEQYF
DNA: TGCGCCAGCAGCCTCCTGACAGGGGCGAGCTCCTACGAGCAGTACTTC

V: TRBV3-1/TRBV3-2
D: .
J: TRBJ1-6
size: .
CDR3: CASAGGHSPLHF
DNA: TGTGCCAGCGCCGGGGGGCATTCACCCCTCCACTTT

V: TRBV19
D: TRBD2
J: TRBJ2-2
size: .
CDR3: CASSSGSGGFDGELFF
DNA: TGTGCCAGTAGTTCCGGTAGCGGGGGGTTTGACGGGGAGCTGTTTTTT

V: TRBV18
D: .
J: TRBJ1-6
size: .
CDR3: CASSPFGGMSDSPLHF
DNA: TGTGCCAGCTCACCTTTCGGGGGGATGTCAGATTCACCCCTCCACTTT

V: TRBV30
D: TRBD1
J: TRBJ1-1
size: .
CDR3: CAWSETGGTEAFF
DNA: TGTGCCTGGAGTGAAACAGGGGGCACTGAAGCTTTCTTT

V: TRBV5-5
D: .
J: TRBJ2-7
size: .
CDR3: CASSLAGGVETYEQYF
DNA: TGTGCCAGCAGCTTGGCCGGAGGGGTGGAAACCTACGAGCAGTACTTC

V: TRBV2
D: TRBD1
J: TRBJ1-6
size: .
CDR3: CASRERTGLGSPLHF
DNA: TGTGCCAGCAGAGAACGGACAGGGTTGGGTTCACCCCTCCACTTT

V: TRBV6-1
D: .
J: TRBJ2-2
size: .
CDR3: CASSAPTGRAGSNTGELFF
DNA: TGTGCCAGCAGTGCACCTACCGGCAGGGCTGGCTCCAACACCGGGGAGCTGTTTTTT

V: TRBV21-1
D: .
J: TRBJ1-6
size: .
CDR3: CASSKFTGRERSGNSYNSPLHF
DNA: TGTGCCAGCAGCAAATTTACAGGGCGGGAGCGGAGCGGCAACTCCTATAATTCACCCCTCCACTTT

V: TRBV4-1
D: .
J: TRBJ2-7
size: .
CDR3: CASSRPGGAKPYEQYF
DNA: TGCGCCAGCAGCCGTCCCGGGGGAGCAAAACCCTACGAGCAGTACTTC

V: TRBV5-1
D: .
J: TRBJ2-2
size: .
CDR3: CASSRRTDNTGELFF
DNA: TGCGCCAGCAGCCGACGGACAGACAACACCGGGGAGCTGTTTTTT

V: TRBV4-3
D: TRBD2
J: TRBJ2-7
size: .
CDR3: CASSQDRLAVYEQYF
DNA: TGCGCCAGCAGCCAAGATCGGCTAGCGGTATACGAGCAGTACTTC